This T cell receptor (beta chain) comes out of a study of tumor-infiltrating lymphocytes in primary liver carcinoma. Turning to the study itself: Regardless of tissue type, samples showed similar yields of roughly 3.5 to 7.13 million productive TCRbeta reads.

Starting from around 500 ng of total RNA, TCR beta cDNA was produced with a primer in the constant region. Libraries for TCR beta were built through three nested multiplex PCR rounds, which together made up a slightly modified ARM-PCR procedure. The opening two PCR rounds, nine to eleven cycles each, paired TRBV1-TRBV30 forward primers with a C-beta reverse primer. One entry per CDR3 protein results from TCRdb running MiXCR on the multiplex PCR reads. The sample holds 300,000 to 350,000 distinct CDR3 sequences, 65% seen once. RNA was extracted from whole blood without cell sorting, alongside germline DNA. Patients in the cohort were treatment-naive and living with chronic HBV infection. Sampling before surgery obtained 4 to 5 milliliters of peripheral blood. The CDR3 is 14 amino acids. CDR1 is SQVTM, CDR2 ANQGSEA, per germline. Comments on this clonotype: Its antigen remains unidentified. A read error may be the cause here, since a much bigger clone is one base away.

Notes on the study in general: Reduced overlap was seen in tumor-adjacent and tumor-blood pairs versus tumor region pairs.

This clonotype was obtained from a middle-aged man with primary liver carcinoma and hepatitis B virus infection. Sequencing was carried out using peripheral blood. The J gene is TRBJ2-7, the V gene TRBV29-1; unclear D gene. This CDR3 reads CSLEIERETYEQYF. The CDR3 DNA sequence: TGCAGCCTTGAAATAGAACGTGAGACCTACGAGCAGTACTTC.